This T cell receptor beta chain was identified in a study of control samples from healthy donors and cancer patients. The table lists this clone with a count of one. Produced via immunoSEQ multiplex PCR; TCRdb's table is partial and in-frame only. The table has under 150,000 clones, roughly 95% seen once. This CDR3 contains 18 residues. The germline V and J ends were trimmed by 0 bases and 4 bases, with 21 bases remaining between them. Germline values: CDR1 GTSNPN, CDR2 SVGIG (reference sequence). Sample: blood. The chain carries TRBV30 and TRBJ2-2; perhaps D is TRBD1 or TRBD2 (6 bases each). This clonotype was sampled from a man aged 25 to 40 in good health. The CDR3 loop reads CAWSVRYPGAESTGELFF. The CDR3 DNA follows: TGTGCCTGGAGTGTACGGTATCCGGGGGCGGAGAGCACCGGGGAGCTGTTTTTT.